This TCR beta chain was retrieved from a study of shared clonotypes between healthy human individuals. Positive CCR7 selection of CD45RO-negative cells yielded the naive CD8 cells, and terminally differentiated effector memory CD45RA+ cells were excluded. Concerning this clone: What it recognizes is unknown.

Whole-study findings and limits: Shared clonotypes: about 4.6% naive CD4, roughly 3.5% naive CD8, less than 2.5% memory CD4, under 0.5% memory CD8.

The repertoire was sequenced with immunoSEQ multiplex PCR; TCRdb's copy has only in-frame clones and lacks some. The sample includes about 2,200,000 clones, around 93% of them seen just once. The germline CDR1 and CDR2 sequences are MNHNY and SVGAGI (reference sequence). V lost 5 bases to trimming and J lost 12 bases, with 14 bases between them. This CDR3 spans 12 amino acids. V and J are TRBV6-6 and TRBJ2-1; the D is unclear. The sample was naive CD8+ T cells from PBMCs. The receptor's source is a man aged 18-30 years in good health. Some clones in this sample may be carry-over from other donors' samples. CDR3: CASSDNDEMQFF. In DNA, the CDR3 is TGTGCCAGCAGTGACAACGACGAGATGCAGTTCTTC.